A selection of T cell receptor beta chains follows, all from one sample in a study of blood T cells in healthy people across ages. TCRdb re-analysed the 5' RACE reads in MiXCR, keeping a single row per CDR3 protein. This table has roughly 500,000 distinct CDR3 sequences, 27% appearing once. Sequencing used blood. These receptors were obtained from a woman in her 70s in good health. CDR3s include the opening cysteine and the closing phenylalanine or tryptophan. Fields, in order: V gene, clone size, J gene, D gene, CDR3 DNA, CDR3 protein. A D gene is named only where the DNA matches it firmly. The size field is filled for only some rows; it gives once, few, many or a size class.

TRBV12-3/TRBV12-4	many	TRBJ2-5	-	TGTGCCAGCAGTACCGCTGGGGAGACCCAGTACTTC	CASSTAGETQYF
TRBV6-2/TRBV6-3	-	TRBJ2-7	TRBD1	TGTGCCACTTCGGGACAGGGTGTAGACGAGCAGTACTTC	CATSGQGVDEQYF
TRBV15	-	TRBJ1-1	-	TGTGCCACCAGCAGAGATGATGTGGGGGATGAAGCTTTCTTT	CATSRDDVGDEAFF
TRBV14	-	TRBJ2-6	-	TGTGCCAGCAGCTACGAGGACAGCGATGGGTTCTCTGGGGCCAACGTCCTGACTTTC	CASSYEDSDGFSGANVLTF
TRBV29-1	few	TRBJ2-3	TRBD1	TGCAGCGTTGAATGGGGACAGGTAGGAGATACGCAGTATTTT	CSVEWGQVGDTQYF
TRBV6-5	-	TRBJ2-7	-	TGTGCCAGCAGTTACTCTTGGGACGGGACCTACGAGCAGTACTTC	CASSYSWDGTYEQYF
TRBV9	few	TRBJ1-4	-	TGTGCCAGCAGCGTAGGTGGAACAGCTGCTAATGAAAAACTGTTTTTT	CASSVGGTAANEKLFF
TRBV7-2	few	TRBJ2-5	TRBD2	TGTGCCAGCAGCTGGGGGGGCGGGGGGTCGTTCTTC	CASSWGGGGSFF
TRBV7-2	many	TRBJ1-1	-	TGTGCCAGCAGCCTAGATCACACTGAAGCTTTCTTT	CASSLDHTEAFF
TRBV11-3	-	TRBJ2-1	TRBD1	TGTGCCAGCAGCTTCCGAGACAGGGGCTACAATGAGCAGTTCTTC	CASSFRDRGYNEQFF
TRBV5-4	-	TRBJ2-4	-	TGTGCTAACAGCTTGGTGGGAGCCAAAAACATTCAGTACTTC	CANSLVGAKNIQYF
TRBV4-3	few	TRBJ2-6	TRBD1	TGCGCCAGCAGCCAGACAGGGGGAACAGGGGCCAACGTCCTGACTTTC	CASSQTGGTGANVLTF
TRBV12-5	many	TRBJ2-7	-	TGTGCTAGTCGTAGGGAGTCCTACGAGCAGTACTTC	CASRRESYEQYF
TRBV29-1	-	TRBJ2-1	-	TGCAGCCCTGGGCTCGGGAATGAGCAGTTCTTC	CSPGLGNEQFF
TRBV5-1	-	TRBJ1-1	TRBD1	TGCGCCAGCCGCTTGGGGACAGGTTTGAGGAACACTGAAGCTTTCTTT	CASRLGTGLRNTEAFF
TRBV3-1	few	TRBJ1-4	-	TGTGCCAGCAGCCTTACAGGGATTACTGAAAAACTGTTTTTT	CASSLTGITEKLFF
TRBV21-1	-	TRBJ1-4	-	TGTGCCAGTAGCAAAGCGCGGTGGGCACGTAATGAAAAACTGTTTTTT	CASSKARWARNEKLFF
TRBV7-2	few	TRBJ2-3	-	TGTGCCAGCAGCCTTTCTAGGTTCCGCGGGGGCGCCCCAGATACGCAGTATTTT	CASSLSRFRGGAPDTQYF
TRBV7-2	few	TRBJ1-5	-	TGTGCCAGCAGTTCCCGAGCAGGAGATTATCAGCCCCAGCATTTT	CASSSRAGDYQPQHF
TRBV18	few	TRBJ1-2	-	TGTGCCAGCTCACCTAAAAGGGAGGTTGGCTACACCTTC	CASSPKREVGYTF
TRBV20-1	few	TRBJ1-2	-	TGCAGTGCTAGACCATCAGGGGCCTATGGCTACACCTTC	CSARPSGAYGYTF
TRBV21-1	few	TRBJ1-3	-	TGTGCCAGCAGCAAATGGTGGGCCAGCTCTGGAAACACCATATATTTT	CASSKWWASSGNTIYF
TRBV20-1	-	TRBJ2-7	-	TGCAGTGCTCTAGGCGAGGGGACCTACGAGCAGTACTTC	CSALGEGTYEQYF
TRBV7-9	-	TRBJ2-2	-	TGTGCCAGCAGCCCCCAGACGGTGAACACCGGGGAGCTGTTTTTT	CASSPQTVNTGELFF
TRBV7-2	-	TRBJ1-2	-	TGTGCCAGCAGCGAAAACTCACAGAGATTCTATGGCTACACCTTC	CASSENSQRFYGYTF
TRBV29-1	-	TRBJ2-5	-	TGCAGCGCTGAGCAGGGTCCAGAGACCCAGTACTTC	CSAEQGPETQYF
TRBV7-9	-	TRBJ2-3	TRBD2	TGTGCCAGCAGCCGACTAGCGGGGTATACGCAGTATTTT	CASSRLAGYTQYF